A selection of T cell receptor beta chains follows, all from one sample in a study of CXCR3-negative and CXCR3-positive naive CD8 T cells. TCRdb reworked the 5' RACE reads into one entry per CDR3 protein, no DNA. This table lists around 45,000 distinct CDR3 sequences. Sequencing used naive CXCR3- CD8+ T cells from blood. These receptor sequences come from a human donor in good health. Some clones in this sample may be carry-over from other donors' samples. CDR3s include the opening cysteine and the closing phenylalanine or tryptophan. Clone size is shown for a subset of rows, as once, few, many or a class of expanded clone.

clone_size: NA; j_call: TRBJ2-7; cdr3_length: 12; v_call: TRBV29-1; cdr3_aa: CSVAAGGYEQYF
clone_size: NA; j_call: TRBJ2-7; cdr3_length: 13; v_call: TRBV5-1; cdr3_aa: CASTGTGLYEQYF
clone_size: NA; j_call: TRBJ1-1; cdr3_length: 13; v_call: TRBV29-1; cdr3_aa: CSVVIGQGPEAFF
clone_size: NA; j_call: TRBJ2-7; cdr3_length: 15; v_call: TRBV28; cdr3_aa: CASSFWGQRNHEQYF
clone_size: NA; j_call: TRBJ1-1; cdr3_length: 14; v_call: TRBV7-2; cdr3_aa: CASSYPGQNTEAFF
clone_size: NA; j_call: TRBJ2-3; cdr3_length: 13; v_call: TRBV28; cdr3_aa: CASSLSTSGPQYF
clone_size: NA; j_call: TRBJ2-7; cdr3_length: 14; v_call: TRBV7-9; cdr3_aa: CASSLVVGTYEQYF
clone_size: NA; j_call: TRBJ2-7; cdr3_length: 13; v_call: TRBV6-2/TRBV6-3; cdr3_aa: CASSYSELSEQYF
clone_size: NA; j_call: TRBJ2-6; cdr3_length: 18; v_call: TRBV4-3; cdr3_aa: CASSQGGQGPSGANVLTF
clone_size: NA; j_call: TRBJ2-1; cdr3_length: 15; v_call: TRBV29-1; cdr3_aa: CSVTLAVHSYNEQFF
clone_size: NA; j_call: TRBJ2-1; cdr3_length: 14; v_call: TRBV6-5; cdr3_aa: CASSSRTSGSEQFF
clone_size: NA; j_call: TRBJ2-1; cdr3_length: 13; v_call: TRBV29-1; cdr3_aa: CSAFTGTYNEQFF
clone_size: NA; j_call: TRBJ2-7; cdr3_length: 15; v_call: TRBV7-2; cdr3_aa: CASNFPGRGLDEQYF
clone_size: NA; j_call: TRBJ1-1; cdr3_length: 17; v_call: TRBV7-9; cdr3_aa: CASSLANIAWGNIEAFF
clone_size: NA; j_call: TRBJ2-1; cdr3_length: 14; v_call: TRBV14; cdr3_aa: CASSQYSSYNERFF
clone_size: NA; j_call: TRBJ2-7; cdr3_length: 14; v_call: TRBV28; cdr3_aa: CASTSAGGADEQYF
clone_size: NA; j_call: TRBJ2-5; cdr3_length: 14; v_call: TRBV7-2; cdr3_aa: CASSLLGSQETQYF
clone_size: NA; j_call: TRBJ1-1; cdr3_length: 13; v_call: TRBV28; cdr3_aa: CASRPTGSHEAFF
clone_size: medium-sized; j_call: TRBJ2-2; cdr3_length: 12; v_call: TRBV29-1; cdr3_aa: CSVGQRTGELFF
clone_size: NA; j_call: TRBJ2-7; cdr3_length: 16; v_call: TRBV7-6; cdr3_aa: CASSDIETGALGEQYF
clone_size: NA; j_call: TRBJ2-7; cdr3_length: 13; v_call: TRBV29-1; cdr3_aa: CSVAGESSYEQYF
clone_size: NA; j_call: TRBJ2-7; cdr3_length: 12; v_call: TRBV12-3/TRBV12-4; cdr3_aa: CASSPGGYEQYF
clone_size: NA; j_call: TRBJ2-7; cdr3_length: 13; v_call: TRBV4-1; cdr3_aa: CASSHGQGYEQYF
clone_size: NA; j_call: TRBJ1-1; cdr3_length: 13; v_call: TRBV7-9; cdr3_aa: CASRATGNTEAFF
clone_size: medium-sized; j_call: TRBJ1-1; cdr3_length: 15; v_call: TRBV4-3; cdr3_aa: CASSLNRGLTTEAFF
clone_size: NA; j_call: TRBJ2-1; cdr3_length: 13; v_call: TRBV6-5; cdr3_aa: CASLASGVGQQFF
clone_size: NA; j_call: TRBJ2-7; cdr3_length: 14; v_call: TRBV6-2/TRBV6-3; cdr3_aa: CASSTPGQGYEQYF
clone_size: NA; j_call: TRBJ2-1; cdr3_length: 17; v_call: TRBV29-1; cdr3_aa: CSGSAPIGGGALDEQFF
clone_size: NA; j_call: TRBJ2-7; cdr3_length: 12; v_call: TRBV2; cdr3_aa: CATRDSRGEQYF
clone_size: NA; j_call: TRBJ2-5; cdr3_length: 14; v_call: TRBV29-1; cdr3_aa: CSVEAWGGQETQYF
clone_size: NA; j_call: TRBJ2-3; cdr3_length: 16; v_call: TRBV5-1; cdr3_aa: CASSPWDFQVVATQYF
clone_size: NA; j_call: TRBJ2-1; cdr3_length: 15; v_call: TRBV20-1; cdr3_aa: CSASQPGQAYNEQFF
clone_size: NA; j_call: TRBJ1-2; cdr3_length: 17; v_call: TRBV6-5; cdr3_aa: CASSSTGTGGINYGYTF
clone_size: NA; j_call: TRBJ2-1; cdr3_length: 16; v_call: TRBV29-1; cdr3_aa: CSVEGGTSGSWNEQFF
clone_size: NA; j_call: TRBJ2-5; cdr3_length: 16; v_call: TRBV29-1; cdr3_aa: CSVEVASAQGRGTQYF
clone_size: NA; j_call: TRBJ2-7; cdr3_length: 14; v_call: TRBV6-5; cdr3_aa: CASSYSNGGYEQYF
clone_size: NA; j_call: TRBJ2-1; cdr3_length: 14; v_call: TRBV14; cdr3_aa: CASSPGPFYNEQFF
clone_size: NA; j_call: TRBJ2-7; cdr3_length: 15; v_call: TRBV5-1; cdr3_aa: CASSLSAGAAYEQYF
clone_size: NA; j_call: TRBJ2-3; cdr3_length: 12; v_call: TRBV29-1; cdr3_aa: CSVGNSQDTQYF
clone_size: NA; j_call: TRBJ1-1; cdr3_length: 11; v_call: TRBV12-3/TRBV12-4; cdr3_aa: CASSSGIEAFF
clone_size: NA; j_call: TRBJ2-2; cdr3_length: 15; v_call: TRBV5-5; cdr3_aa: CATHPTGFATGELFF
clone_size: NA; j_call: TRBJ1-1; cdr3_length: 13; v_call: TRBV9; cdr3_aa: CASSVSGGTEAFF
clone_size: NA; j_call: TRBJ2-7; cdr3_length: 15; v_call: TRBV4-3; cdr3_aa: CASSQEQGGSYEQYF
clone_size: NA; j_call: TRBJ2-1; cdr3_length: 17; v_call: TRBV24-1; cdr3_aa: CATSDIWTSGSYNEQFF
clone_size: NA; j_call: TRBJ2-2; cdr3_length: 14; v_call: TRBV29-1; cdr3_aa: CSVDWDRGSGELFF
clone_size: NA; j_call: TRBJ2-7; cdr3_length: 14; v_call: TRBV7-2; cdr3_aa: CASSSLAGTYEQYF
clone_size: NA; j_call: TRBJ2-5; cdr3_length: 16; v_call: TRBV6-6; cdr3_aa: CASSTDSPRGQETQYF
clone_size: medium-sized; j_call: TRBJ1-2; cdr3_length: 13; v_call: TRBV6-1; cdr3_aa: CASTDRTNYGYTF
clone_size: NA; j_call: TRBJ2-7; cdr3_length: 14; v_call: TRBV12-3/TRBV12-4; cdr3_aa: CASSRTAAPYEQYF
clone_size: NA; j_call: TRBJ1-1; cdr3_length: 14; v_call: TRBV5-6; cdr3_aa: CASSLLAGRIEAFF
clone_size: NA; j_call: TRBJ2-1; cdr3_length: 14; v_call: TRBV6-4; cdr3_aa: CASSDGTGGNEQFF
clone_size: NA; j_call: TRBJ2-7; cdr3_length: 14; v_call: TRBV4-1; cdr3_aa: CASSQVAGPYEQYF
clone_size: NA; j_call: TRBJ2-1; cdr3_length: 13; v_call: TRBV7-9; cdr3_aa: CASSWGGLNEQFF
clone_size: NA; j_call: TRBJ2-1; cdr3_length: 16; v_call: TRBV27; cdr3_aa: CASSARPSGAYNEQFF
clone_size: NA; j_call: TRBJ1-2; cdr3_length: 12; v_call: TRBV7-9; cdr3_aa: CASSRLGDGYTF
clone_size: NA; j_call: TRBJ2-2; cdr3_length: 16; v_call: TRBV29-1; cdr3_aa: CSVRLAVPPNTGELFF
clone_size: NA; j_call: TRBJ2-7; cdr3_length: 14; v_call: TRBV7-8; cdr3_aa: CASSLGQGPREQYF
clone_size: NA; j_call: TRBJ2-3; cdr3_length: 16; v_call: TRBV2; cdr3_aa: CASSVPGTSGSDTQYF
clone_size: NA; j_call: TRBJ2-3; cdr3_length: 18; v_call: TRBV28; cdr3_aa: CASSPRASTSGGADTQYF
clone_size: NA; j_call: TRBJ2-2; cdr3_length: 16; v_call: TRBV12-3/TRBV12-4; cdr3_aa: CASSLFRTVNTGELFF